This T cell receptor beta chain originates from a study of T cells in Graves' hyperthyroidism and ophthalmopathy. Looking at the study overall: Peripheral blood was secured at the point of initial diagnosis, before any treatment.

There were TCR beta CDR3 regions amplified from RNA transcripts. An initial round of RT-PCR targeting the TCR CDR3 relied on the HTBI primer set. TCRdb passed the multiplex PCR reads through MiXCR, listing each CDR3 protein once. The sample lists about 420,000 distinct CDR3 sequences, around 13% seen once, with 5% to 6% in the top ten. This clonotype was recorded a few times. Antigen unknown. Overall study results and limits: Appearing also in blood were most of the thyroid clonotypes expanded above 0.001.

The source material was blood. This sequence was found in a woman aged 18-29 years with Graves' hyperthyroidism.

The CDR3 reads CASSYSYDASTDTQYF. CDR3 sequence (DNA): TGTGCCAGCAGTTATTCCTATGACGCTAGCACAGATACGCAGTATTTT. This sequence joins TRBV6-2 or TRBV6-3 and TRBJ2-3; D is unclear. V was shortened by 3 bases and J by 0 bases, with 13 bases between the two germline ends. Germline lookup yields CDR1 MNHEY and CDR2 SVGEGT. This CDR3 has 16 amino acids.